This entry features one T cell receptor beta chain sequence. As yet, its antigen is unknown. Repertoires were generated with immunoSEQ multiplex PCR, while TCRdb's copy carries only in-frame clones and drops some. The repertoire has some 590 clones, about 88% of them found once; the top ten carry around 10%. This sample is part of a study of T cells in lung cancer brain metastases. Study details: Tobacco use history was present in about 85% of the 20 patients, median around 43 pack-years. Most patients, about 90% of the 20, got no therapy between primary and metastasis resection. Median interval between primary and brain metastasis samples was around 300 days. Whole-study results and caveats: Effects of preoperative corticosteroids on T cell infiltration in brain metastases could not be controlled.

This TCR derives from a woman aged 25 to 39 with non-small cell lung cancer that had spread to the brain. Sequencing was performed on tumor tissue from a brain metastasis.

The CDR3 reads CASSLAGGSTDTQYF. Here the CDR3 DNA reads TGTGCCAGCAGCTTAGCGGGAGGCAGCACAGATACGCAGTATTTT. J is TRBJ2-3 and V is TRBV7-9; a possible D gene is TRBD2 (6 bases). Trimming removed 0 bases from V and 0 bases from J, with 7 bases in between. Germline loops: CDR1 SEHNR, CDR2 FQNEAQ (reference sequence). The CDR3 has 15 amino acids.